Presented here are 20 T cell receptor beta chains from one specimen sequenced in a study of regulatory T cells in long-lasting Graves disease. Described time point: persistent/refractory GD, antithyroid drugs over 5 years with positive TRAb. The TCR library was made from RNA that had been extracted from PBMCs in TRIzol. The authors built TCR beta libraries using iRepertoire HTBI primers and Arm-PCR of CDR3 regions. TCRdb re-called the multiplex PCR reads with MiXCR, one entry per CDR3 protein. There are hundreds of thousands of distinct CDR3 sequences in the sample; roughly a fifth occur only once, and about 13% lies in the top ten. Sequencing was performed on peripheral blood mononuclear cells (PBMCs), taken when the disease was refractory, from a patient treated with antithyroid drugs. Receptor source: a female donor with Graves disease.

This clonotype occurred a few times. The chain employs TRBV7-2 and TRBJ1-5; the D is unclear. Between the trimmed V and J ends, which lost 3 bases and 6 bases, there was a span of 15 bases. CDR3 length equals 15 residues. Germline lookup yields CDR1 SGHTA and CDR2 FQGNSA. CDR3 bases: TGTGCCAGCAGCTTTCTTGAGGGCATGGTTCAGCCCCAGCATTTT. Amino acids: CASSFLEGMVQPQHF.

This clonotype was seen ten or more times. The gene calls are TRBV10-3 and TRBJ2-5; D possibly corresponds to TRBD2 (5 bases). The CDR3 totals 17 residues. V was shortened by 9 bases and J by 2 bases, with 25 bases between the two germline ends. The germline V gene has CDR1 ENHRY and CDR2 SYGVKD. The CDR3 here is CAIGSGRALGRQETQYF. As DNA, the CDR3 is TGTGCCATAGGAAGTGGGCGGGCCCTCGGAAGACAAGAGACCCAGTACTTC.

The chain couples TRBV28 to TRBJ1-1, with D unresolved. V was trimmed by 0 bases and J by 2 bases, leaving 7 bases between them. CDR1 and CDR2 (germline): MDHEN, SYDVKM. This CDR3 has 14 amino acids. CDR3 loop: CASSLWQSNTEAFF. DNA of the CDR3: TGTGCCAGCAGTTTATGGCAGAGTAACACTGAAGCTTTCTTT.

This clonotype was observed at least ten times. The CDR3, as DNA: TGTGCCACCCCTTATGGCTACACCTTC. The encoded protein is CATPYGYTF. The genes are TRBV24-1 and TRBJ1-2; D uncertain. Germline assignment: CDR1 KGHDR and CDR2 SFDVKD. Trimming pared 9 bases from V and 5 bases from J, leaving 3 bases between. The CDR3 is made up of 9 amino acids.

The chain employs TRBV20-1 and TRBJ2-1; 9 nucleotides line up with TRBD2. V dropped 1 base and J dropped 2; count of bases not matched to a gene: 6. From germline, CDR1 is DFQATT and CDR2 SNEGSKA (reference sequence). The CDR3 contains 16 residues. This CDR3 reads CSARVARTSAYNEQFF. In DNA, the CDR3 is TGCAGTGCTAGAGTGGCGCGGACTAGCGCCTACAATGAGCAGTTCTTC.

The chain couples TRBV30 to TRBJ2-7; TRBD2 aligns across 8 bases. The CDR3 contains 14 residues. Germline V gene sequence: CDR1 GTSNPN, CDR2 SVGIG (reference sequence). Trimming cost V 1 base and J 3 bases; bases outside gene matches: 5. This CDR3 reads CAWSAGRVDYEQYF. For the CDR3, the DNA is TGTGCCTGGAGTGCCGGGAGGGTTGACTACGAGCAGTACTTC. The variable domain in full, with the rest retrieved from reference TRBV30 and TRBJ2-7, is SQTIHQWPATLVQPVGSPLSLECTVEGTSNPNLYWYRQAAGRGLQLLFYSVGIGQISSEVPQNLSASRPQDRQFILSSKKLLLSDSGFYLCAWSAGRVDYEQYFGPGTRLTVT.

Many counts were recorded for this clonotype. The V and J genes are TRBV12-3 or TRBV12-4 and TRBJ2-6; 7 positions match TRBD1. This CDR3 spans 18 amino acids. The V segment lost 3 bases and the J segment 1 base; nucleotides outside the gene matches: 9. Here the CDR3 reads CASSLRTGWGSGANVLTF. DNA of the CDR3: TGTGCCAGCAGTTTGAGGACAGGTTGGGGTTCTGGGGCCAACGTCCTGACTTTC.

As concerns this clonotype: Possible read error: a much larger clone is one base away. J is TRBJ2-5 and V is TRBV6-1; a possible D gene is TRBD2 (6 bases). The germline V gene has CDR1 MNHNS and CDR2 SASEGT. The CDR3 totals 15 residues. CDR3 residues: CASSPGLNPQETQHF. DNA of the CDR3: TGTGCCAGCAGCCCGGGACTGAACCCCCAAGAGACCCAGCACTTC.

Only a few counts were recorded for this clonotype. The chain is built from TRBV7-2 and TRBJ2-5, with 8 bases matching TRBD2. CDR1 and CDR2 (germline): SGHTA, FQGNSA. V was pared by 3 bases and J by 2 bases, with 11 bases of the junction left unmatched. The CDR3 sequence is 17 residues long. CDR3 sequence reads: CASSLGIISGGQETQYF. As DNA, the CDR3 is TGTGCCAGCAGCTTGGGAATAATATCGGGAGGGCAAGAGACCCAGTACTTC.

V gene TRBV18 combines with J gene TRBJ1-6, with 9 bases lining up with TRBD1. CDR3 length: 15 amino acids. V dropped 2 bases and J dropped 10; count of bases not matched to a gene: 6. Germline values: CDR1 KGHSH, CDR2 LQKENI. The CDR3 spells CASSPWTGDESPLHF. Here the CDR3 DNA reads TGTGCCAGCTCACCATGGACAGGGGATGAATCACCCCTCCACTTT.

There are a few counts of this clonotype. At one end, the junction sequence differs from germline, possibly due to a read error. This CDR3 reads CTSSSMGQFNEKLFF. CDR3 nucleotide sequence: TGTACCAGCAGTTCCATGGGACAGTTTAATGAAAAACTGTTTTTT. The J gene is TRBJ1-4, the V gene TRBV28, with 7 nucleotides matching TRBD1. The V gene's germline CDR1 is MDHEN and CDR2 SYDVKM. CDR3 length: 15 residues.

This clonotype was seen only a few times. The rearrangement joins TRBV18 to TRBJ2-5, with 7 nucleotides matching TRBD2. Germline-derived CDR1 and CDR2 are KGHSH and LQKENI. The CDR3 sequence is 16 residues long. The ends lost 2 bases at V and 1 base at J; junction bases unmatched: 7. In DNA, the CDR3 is TGTGCCAGCTCACCAGGAGCGGGGAAAACCCAAGAGACCCAGTACTTC. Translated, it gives CASSPGAGKTQETQYF.

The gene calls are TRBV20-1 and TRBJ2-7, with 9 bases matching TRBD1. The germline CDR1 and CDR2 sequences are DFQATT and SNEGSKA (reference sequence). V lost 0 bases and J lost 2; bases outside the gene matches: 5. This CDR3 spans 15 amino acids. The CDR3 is CSARDSGTGTYEQYF. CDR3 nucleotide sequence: TGCAGTGCTAGAGATTCCGGGACAGGGACCTACGAGCAGTACTTC.

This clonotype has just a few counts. The CDR3 is CASSSRTGFRHGYTF. CDR3 sequence (DNA): TGTGCCAGCAGCTCTAGGACAGGGTTTCGACATGGCTACACCTTC. The V gene is TRBV5-4, the J gene TRBJ1-2; the match to TRBD1 covers 8 bases. Per the germline V gene, CDR1 is SGHNT and CDR2 is YYREEE (reference sequence). Germline trimming cut 3 bases from V and 6 bases from J; bases unmatched to any gene: 10. The CDR3 consists of 15 residues.

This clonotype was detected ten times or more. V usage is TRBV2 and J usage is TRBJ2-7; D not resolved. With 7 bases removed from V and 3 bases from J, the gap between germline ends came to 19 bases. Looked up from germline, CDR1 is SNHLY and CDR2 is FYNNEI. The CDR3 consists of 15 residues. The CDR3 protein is CASNMARTDFYEQYF. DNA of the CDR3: TGTGCCAGCAATATGGCTAGAACCGATTTCTACGAGCAGTACTTC.

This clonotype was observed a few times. The CDR3 protein is CASSFVGLASYEQYF. The CDR3 region has the DNA TGTGCCAGCAGCTTTGTGGGACTAGCGTCCTACGAGCAGTACTTC. The V gene is TRBV5-6, the J gene TRBJ2-7, with 10 bases that match TRBD2. V shed 2 bases, J shed 1 base, and the junction held 3 bases outside the gene matches. Germline CDR1 is SGHDT and CDR2 is YYEEEE. The CDR3 contains 15 residues. Complete variable domain (other parts from reference TRBV5-6 and TRBJ2-7): DAGVTQSPTHLIKTRGQQVTLRCSPKSGHDTVSWYQQALGQGPQFIFQYYEEEERQRGNFPDRFSGHQFPNYSSELNVNALLLGDSALYLCASSFVGLASYEQYFGPGTRLTVT.

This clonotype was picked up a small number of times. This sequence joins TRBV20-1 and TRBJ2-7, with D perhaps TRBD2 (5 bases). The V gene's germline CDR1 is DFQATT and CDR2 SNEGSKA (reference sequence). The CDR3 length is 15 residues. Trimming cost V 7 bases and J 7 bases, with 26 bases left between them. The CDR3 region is CSGAQEAPGRGEQYF. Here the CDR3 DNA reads TGCAGTGGAGCGCAGGAAGCACCCGGCCGCGGGGAGCAGTACTTC.

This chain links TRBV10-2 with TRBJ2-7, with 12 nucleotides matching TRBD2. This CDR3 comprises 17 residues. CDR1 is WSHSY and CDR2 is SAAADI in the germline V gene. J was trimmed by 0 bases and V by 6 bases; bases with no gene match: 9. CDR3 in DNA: TGCGCCAGCAGAGAGACTAGCGGGAGTGCGAGCTCCTACGAGCAGTACTTC. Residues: CASRETSGSASSYEQYF.

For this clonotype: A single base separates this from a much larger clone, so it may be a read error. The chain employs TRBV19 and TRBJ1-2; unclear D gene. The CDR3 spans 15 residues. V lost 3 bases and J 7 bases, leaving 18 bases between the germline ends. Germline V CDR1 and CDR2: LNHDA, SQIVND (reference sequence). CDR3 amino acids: CASSIRPHSPSGYTF. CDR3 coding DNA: TGTGCCAGTAGTATCCGGCCTCACTCTCCAAGTGGCTACACCTTC.

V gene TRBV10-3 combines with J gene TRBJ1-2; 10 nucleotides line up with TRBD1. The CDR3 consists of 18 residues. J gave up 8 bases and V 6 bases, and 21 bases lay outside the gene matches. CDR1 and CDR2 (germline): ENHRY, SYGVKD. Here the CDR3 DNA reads TGTGCCATCAGGGAGGACAGGGCGAGCCCGGGACAGGGGAGCGGCTACACCTTC. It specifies CAIREDRASPGQGSGYTF.